A selection of T cell receptor beta chains follows, all from one sample in a study of blood T cell repertoires in COVID-19. This table comes from immunoSEQ multiplex PCR, and its TCRdb copy is limited to in-frame clones, with some not included. The repertoire has 200,000 or so clones, roughly four fifths of them found once; the top ten carry around 5.2%. Sequencing was performed on peripheral blood. These TCRs come from a woman in her twenties or thirties with acute or convalescent COVID-19. CDR3s include the opening cysteine and the closing phenylalanine or tryptophan. A D gene is named only where the DNA matches it firmly. Clone size, where shown, is once, few, many, or a class for clones that have expanded.

length | J | D | size | V | DNA | CDR3
15 | TRBJ1-1 | TRBD1 | NA | TRBV30 | TGTGCCTGGAGTGTACTCGGACAGGGCAGCACTGAAGCTTTCTTT | CAWSVLGQGSTEAFF
20 | TRBJ2-1 | TRBD2 | NA | TRBV6-2/TRBV6-3 | TGTGCCAGCAGTCCATGGACTAGCGGACCACAATTAAGCTCCTACAATGAGCAGTTCTTC | CASSPWTSGPQLSSYNEQFF
17 | TRBJ2-7 | TRBD2 | NA | TRBV15 | TGTGCCACCAGCAGTGAGCTACTAGCGGGAGACCCTTACGAGCAGTACTTC | CATSSELLAGDPYEQYF
15 | TRBJ1-5 | NA | NA | TRBV2 | TGTGCCAGCAGTGAATTTGGTCCGGGTGATCAGCCCCAGCATTTT | CASSEFGPGDQPQHF
15 | TRBJ2-1 | TRBD2 | NA | TRBV11-2 | TGTGCCAGCAGCATAAGCGGGGGGGCCTTAGATGAGCAGTTCTTC | CASSISGGALDEQFF
15 | TRBJ2-3 | TRBD1 | NA | TRBV7-2 | TGTGCCAGCAGCTTTAGACAGGGGCCCACAGATACGCAGTATTTT | CASSFRQGPTDTQYF
14 | TRBJ1-6 | NA | NA | TRBV4-3 | TGCGCCAGCAGCCCCACAGTGTATAATTCACCCCTCCACTTT | CASSPTVYNSPLHF
15 | TRBJ2-1 | TRBD2 | NA | TRBV13 | TGTGCCAGCAGCTTAAGACTAGCGGGGCACAATGAGCAGTTCTTC | CASSLRLAGHNEQFF
15 | TRBJ2-7 | TRBD1 | NA | TRBV28 | TGTGCCAGCAGTCTAAGGACAGGCATCGCCTACGAGCAGTACTTC | CASSLRTGIAYEQYF
11 | TRBJ1-2 | NA | NA | TRBV12-3/TRBV12-4 | TGTGCCAGCAAACTGGGGGGTGGCTACACCTTC | CASKLGGGYTF
16 | TRBJ1-6 | TRBD1 | few | TRBV6-5 | TGTGCCAGCAGTTCAATCTTGGGGACAGGGGGGTCACCCCTCCACTTT | CASSSILGTGGSPLHF
15 | TRBJ2-7 | NA | NA | TRBV30 | TGTGCCTGGAGCGTAGGAATAGGGGCTAAATACGAGCAGTACTTC | CAWSVGIGAKYEQYF
12 | TRBJ1-2 | NA | NA | TRBV3-1/TRBV3-2 | TGTGCCAGCAGCCGGCGGGCCGGAAACTACACCTTC | CASSRRAGNYTF
15 | TRBJ2-5 | NA | NA | TRBV18 | TGTGCCAGCTCACCTGTAGTTGTCGGCGGCGAGACCCAGTACTTC | CASSPVVVGGETQYF
16 | TRBJ1-3 | TRBD1 | NA | TRBV10-1 | TGCGCCAGCAGGAGACCTACAGGGGCGGGCGGAAACACCATATATTTT | CASRRPTGAGGNTIYF
15 | TRBJ2-1 | TRBD1 | NA | TRBV10-1 | TGCGCCAGCAGTTACGGACAGGGGGAGTACAATGAGCAGTTCTTC | CASSYGQGEYNEQFF
14 | TRBJ2-1 | TRBD1 | NA | TRBV3-1/TRBV3-2 | TGTGCCAGCAGACCGACAGGGCTATACAATGAGCAGTTCTTC | CASRPTGLYNEQFF
16 | TRBJ2-1 | TRBD2 | NA | TRBV5-6 | TGTGCCAGCAGCTTGGTCAGGACTAGCTCCTACAATGAGCAGTTCTTC | CASSLVRTSSYNEQFF
13 | TRBJ1-1 | TRBD1 | NA | TRBV7-8 | TGTGCCAGCAGCATAAGGGACAGTTATTGGTCTTTCTTT | CASSIRDSYWSFF
13 | TRBJ2-5 | NA | NA | TRBV29-1 | TGCAGCGTTTCCCCGACAGGTAGAGAGACCCAGTACTTC | CSVSPTGRETQYF
18 | TRBJ1-4 | TRBD1 | once | TRBV28 | TGTGCCAGCAGTTTTAACAGGGGGCTTGGGAACTTTAATGAAAAACTGTTTTTT | CASSFNRGLGNFNEKLFF
17 | TRBJ1-5 | TRBD1 | NA | TRBV14 | TGTGCCAGCAGCCCAAGGCCGGAGGGGGCGGACAATCAGCCCCAGCATTTT | CASSPRPEGADNQPQHF
17 | TRBJ1-2 | TRBD1 | NA | TRBV5-6 | TGTGCCAGCAGCTTGGCGGCAGGGGGAGGTGTAAGTGTCGGCTACACCTTC | CASSLAAGGGVSVGYTF
12 | TRBJ2-1 | NA | NA | TRBV9 | TGTGCCAGCAGCGTAGATCTAGTTAAGCAGTTCTTC | CASSVDLVKQFF
15 | TRBJ1-5 | NA | NA | TRBV27 | TGTGCCAGCAGTTTAGTACGGGGTGTGGATCAGCCCCAGCATTTT | CASSLVRGVDQPQHF
15 | TRBJ1-4 | NA | NA | TRBV18 | TGTGCCAGCTCACCGGGGGCGAAGGCTAATGAAAAACTGTTTTTT | CASSPGAKANEKLFF
17 | TRBJ2-2 | NA | once | TRBV4-2 | TGTGCCAGCAGCCAATTTTTGGGTGGGCGGAACACCGGGGAGCTGTTTTTT | CASSQFLGGRNTGELFF
15 | TRBJ2-4 | NA | NA | TRBV5-4 | TGTGCCAGCAGCTCCCTAGGAGGGGTGGAAAACATTCAGTACTTC | CASSSLGGVENIQYF
15 | TRBJ1-4 | TRBD1 | NA | TRBV18 | TGTGCCAGCTCATACCAAGGGGGCGCCAATGAAAAACTGTTTTTT | CASSYQGGANEKLFF
14 | TRBJ1-1 | TRBD1 | NA | TRBV11-3 | TGTGCCAGCAGCTTAGGGGTGACAGGGGGAGAAGCTTTCTTT | CASSLGVTGGEAFF
16 | TRBJ1-1 | NA | once | TRBV11-2 | TGTGCCAGCAGCCCCGGAGGCGGACTCCCAAGGACTGAAGCTTTCTTT | CASSPGGGLPRTEAFF
14 | TRBJ1-4 | TRBD1 | NA | TRBV6-4 | TGTGCCAGCGTCGACAGGGGGGTAAGTGAAAAACTGTTTTTT | CASVDRGVSEKLFF
14 | TRBJ2-2 | NA | NA | TRBV7-9 | TGTGCCAGCAGGAAAGGACAGTTCACCGGGGAGCTGTTTTTT | CASRKGQFTGELFF
12 | TRBJ1-1 | NA | NA | TRBV3-1/TRBV3-2 | TGTGCCAGCAGCCAGGTCAGGGGTGAAGCTTTCTTT | CASSQVRGEAFF
16 | TRBJ1-5 | TRBD1 | NA | TRBV6-2/TRBV6-3 | TGTGCCAGCAGTTACCCGAGACAGGGGGCTGATCAGCCCCAGCATTTT | CASSYPRQGADQPQHF
15 | TRBJ2-7 | TRBD1 | NA | TRBV6-5 | TGTGCCAGCAGTAACACAGGGGGTATGTCCTACGAGCAGTACTTC | CASSNTGGMSYEQYF
12 | TRBJ2-3 | NA | NA | TRBV29-1 | TGCAGCGCCGCGCGGGCGGGAGATACGCAGTATTTT | CSAARAGDTQYF
14 | TRBJ2-7 | NA | NA | TRBV5-4 | TGTGCCAGCAGCGCAGAGCAGGGTAGATACGAGCAGTACTTC | CASSAEQGRYEQYF
14 | TRBJ2-3 | NA | NA | TRBV3-1/TRBV3-2 | TGTGCCAGCAGCCAAGATCTCGTCACAGATACGCAGTATTTT | CASSQDLVTDTQYF
16 | TRBJ1-6 | NA | NA | TRBV3-1/TRBV3-2 | TGTGCCAGCAGCCTTTGGGGGGGTTTCTGGAATTCACCCCTCCACTTT | CASSLWGGFWNSPLHF
14 | TRBJ2-3 | NA | NA | TRBV27 | TGTGCCACCTCCCCGCTACTACGCACAGATACGCAGTATTTT | CATSPLLRTDTQYF